A selection of T cell receptor beta chains follows, all from one sample in a study of blood T cell repertoires in COVID-19. Measured with immunoSEQ multiplex PCR; TCRdb has only the in-frame clones, and not every one. Here the sample spans roughly 180,000 clones, approximately 80% being singletons. The material sequenced was peripheral blood. Source of these receptors: a woman aged 40 to 50 with COVID-19, enrolled during active disease. CDR3s leave out the opening cysteine and the closing phenylalanine or tryptophan. Each record gives: J gene, V gene, clone size, D gene, CDR3 protein. The D gene is left open where the match is weak. Size is omitted from some rows. Given values are once, few, many or a class for expanded clones.

j_gene: TRBJ2-1; v_gene: TRBV7-8; abundance: .; d_gene: TRBD2; CDR3aa: ASSLQRGSYNEQF
j_gene: TRBJ2-4; v_gene: TRBV24-1; abundance: .; d_gene: TRBD1; CDR3aa: ATSFDQGATKNIQY
j_gene: TRBJ2-2; v_gene: TRBV6-5; abundance: few; d_gene: .; CDR3aa: ASSFVGGNTGELF
j_gene: TRBJ1-6; v_gene: TRBV11-2; abundance: .; d_gene: .; CDR3aa: ASSPPKGDNSPLH
j_gene: TRBJ2-7; v_gene: TRBV29-1; abundance: once; d_gene: .; CDR3aa: SVGVGGGPYEQY
j_gene: TRBJ2-7; v_gene: TRBV10-1; abundance: .; d_gene: TRBD2; CDR3aa: ASKRDGAYEQY
j_gene: TRBJ2-5; v_gene: TRBV3-1/TRBV3-2; abundance: .; d_gene: .; CDR3aa: ASSQDLVSAQY
j_gene: TRBJ2-1; v_gene: TRBV11-2; abundance: .; d_gene: .; CDR3aa: ASSFSLSNEQF
j_gene: TRBJ1-5; v_gene: TRBV10-2; abundance: few; d_gene: TRBD1; CDR3aa: ASSALRTGGHQPQH
j_gene: TRBJ2-1; v_gene: TRBV9; abundance: .; d_gene: TRBD2; CDR3aa: ASSERAGGYNEQF
j_gene: TRBJ2-5; v_gene: TRBV23-1; abundance: .; d_gene: TRBD1; CDR3aa: ASSQRLGDRGEETQY
j_gene: TRBJ1-4; v_gene: TRBV6-1; abundance: once; d_gene: TRBD1; CDR3aa: ASSDQGEAEKLF
j_gene: TRBJ1-5; v_gene: TRBV7-9; abundance: .; d_gene: .; CDR3aa: ASSLLSGQPQH
j_gene: TRBJ1-5; v_gene: TRBV18; abundance: .; d_gene: .; CDR3aa: ASSPPGGNNQPQH
j_gene: TRBJ1-1; v_gene: TRBV9; abundance: .; d_gene: .; CDR3aa: ASSVRSEVTEAF
j_gene: TRBJ1-4; v_gene: TRBV25-1; abundance: .; d_gene: .; CDR3aa: ASRGQGEEKLF
j_gene: TRBJ2-1; v_gene: TRBV7-9; abundance: .; d_gene: .; CDR3aa: ASSLGGQRPNNEQF
j_gene: TRBJ2-7; v_gene: TRBV7-3; abundance: .; d_gene: .; CDR3aa: ASSLTVGRDRSYEQY
j_gene: TRBJ2-7; v_gene: TRBV28; abundance: .; d_gene: .; CDR3aa: ASSLYSTYEQY
j_gene: TRBJ2-7; v_gene: TRBV28; abundance: .; d_gene: TRBD1; CDR3aa: ASSIYRGRRRGSYEQY
j_gene: TRBJ2-7; v_gene: TRBV3-1/TRBV3-2; abundance: few; d_gene: .; CDR3aa: ASSLVESEQY
j_gene: TRBJ2-3; v_gene: TRBV5-1; abundance: .; d_gene: .; CDR3aa: ASSPGTSTDTQY
j_gene: TRBJ2-7; v_gene: TRBV28; abundance: .; d_gene: .; CDR3aa: ASTTGTPEQY
j_gene: TRBJ2-7; v_gene: TRBV18; abundance: .; d_gene: TRBD2; CDR3aa: ASRTPGLAGAEQY
j_gene: TRBJ1-2; v_gene: TRBV18; abundance: .; d_gene: TRBD1; CDR3aa: ASSPEGAVDYGYT
j_gene: TRBJ1-1; v_gene: TRBV11-1; abundance: .; d_gene: TRBD1; CDR3aa: ASNEGYGQGNTEAF
j_gene: TRBJ1-1; v_gene: TRBV28; abundance: .; d_gene: .; CDR3aa: ASSYSSMNTEAF
j_gene: TRBJ1-1; v_gene: TRBV19; abundance: .; d_gene: .; CDR3aa: ASSISLEAF
j_gene: TRBJ1-2; v_gene: TRBV29-1; abundance: .; d_gene: .; CDR3aa: SVEGGGSQAIYGYT